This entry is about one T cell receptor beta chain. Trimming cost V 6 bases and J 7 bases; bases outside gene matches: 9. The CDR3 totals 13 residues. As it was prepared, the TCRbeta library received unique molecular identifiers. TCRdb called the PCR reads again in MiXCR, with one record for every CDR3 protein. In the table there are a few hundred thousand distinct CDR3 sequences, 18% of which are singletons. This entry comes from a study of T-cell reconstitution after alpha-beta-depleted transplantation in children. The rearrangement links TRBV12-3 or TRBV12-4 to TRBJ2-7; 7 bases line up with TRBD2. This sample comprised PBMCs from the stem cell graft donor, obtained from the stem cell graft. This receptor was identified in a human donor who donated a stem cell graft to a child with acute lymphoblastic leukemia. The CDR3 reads CASRSSGQGEQYF. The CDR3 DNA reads TGTGCCAGCAGATCTAGCGGACAAGGGGAGCAGTACTTC.